This entry lists 8 T cell receptor beta chains sequenced from one sample in a study of radiation and T cells in renal cell carcinoma. Profiling relied on immunoSEQ multiplex PCR, and the TCRdb table lists in-frame clones only, not all of them. This table holds some 150,000 clones, less than 90% found once. The time point here: baseline pretreatment blood. The treatment was: 15 Gy SBRT to primary tumor, nephrectomy 4 weeks later. This specimen was blood, taken from a patient whose treatment included radiotherapy and nephrectomy. The receptor set was obtained from a woman in her forties or fifties with renal cell carcinoma.

V is TRBV5-4 and J is TRBJ1-4, with D perhaps TRBD1 (5 bases). CDR3 length equals 14 residues. Germline CDR1 reads SGHNT; CDR2 reads YYREEE (reference sequence). The V end lost 0 bases, the J end lost 4 bases, and 7 bases lay between the germline ends. CDR3 protein: CASSLGQNNEKLFF. CDR3 sequence (DNA): TGTGCCAGCAGCTTGGGACAGAATAATGAAAAACTGTTTTTT. The variable domain in full, completed from reference TRBV5-4 and TRBJ1-4, reads ETGVTQSPTHLIKTRGQQVTLRCSSQSGHNTVSWYQQALGQGPQFIFQYYREEENGRGNFPPRFSGLQFPNYSSELNVNALELDDSALYLCASSLGQNNEKLFFGSGTQLSVL.

The chain has TRBV5-1 and TRBJ2-7; D possibly corresponds to TRBD1 (6 bases). The CDR3 runs to 14 residues. V was clipped by 2 bases and J by 4 bases, with 13 bases between them. Germline V gene sequence: CDR1 SGHRS, CDR2 YFSETQ. The CDR3 here is CASSFTGFVYEQYF. In DNA form, the CDR3 reads TGCGCCAGCAGCTTCACAGGGTTTGTTTACGAGCAGTACTTC.

This chain links TRBV6-5 with TRBJ1-5; D unresolved. V shed 3 bases and J shed 9 bases, with 12 bases lying between them. The CDR3 is made up of 13 amino acids. Germline V CDR1 and CDR2: MNHEY, SVGAGI. The CDR3 spells CASSYGLTSPQHF. The CDR3 region has the DNA TGTGCCAGCAGTTATGGGTTAACTTCGCCCCAGCATTTT.

The V gene is TRBV29-1, the J gene TRBJ1-2; 8 bases fit TRBD1. This CDR3 has 11 residues. Trimming at V came to 4 bases and at J to 6 bases, leaving 1 base not matched to a gene. Germline V gene data show CDR1 as SQVTM and CDR2 as ANQGSEA. CDR3 amino acids: CSVVQGDGYTF. For the CDR3, the DNA is TGCAGCGTTGTACAGGGGGATGGCTACACCTTC.

CDR3 nucleotide sequence: TGTGCCAGCAGCTTAGGCAGGGGGTACGTTCGTGAGACCCAGTACTTC. Translation: CASSLGRGYVRETQYF. The chain has TRBV11-2 and TRBJ2-5; 7 bases map to TRBD1. This CDR3 comprises 16 residues. Trimming took 1 base from V and 5 from J; bases not matched to a gene: 10. The germline V gene encodes CDR1 SGHAT and CDR2 FQNNGV. The full variable domain, in which reference TRBV11-2 and TRBJ2-5 provide the parts outside the CDR3, is EAGVAQSPRYKIIEKRQSVAFWCNPISGHATLYWYQQILGQGPKLLIQFQNNGVVDDSQLPKDRFSAERLKGVDSTLKIQPAKLEDSAVYLCASSLGRGYVRETQYFGPGTRLLVL.

The V call is TRBV7-8, the J call TRBJ1-1; D is unclear. This CDR3 contains 15 residues. Germline V lookup: CDR1 SGHVS, CDR2 FQNEAQ. Trimming took off 4 bases at V and 5 bases at J, with 17 bases between the two ends. The CDR3 coding sequence is TGTGCCAGCAGCTCCGGTACAAAACGGGGTACTGAAGCTTTCTTT. Encoded protein: CASSSGTKRGTEAFF.

The chain links TRBV5-1 to TRBJ2-3, with 9 bases matching TRBD1. The CDR3 is made up of 16 amino acids. The junction had 5 bases not matched to a gene; V was cut back by 0 bases and J by 3 bases. Germline CDR1 reads SGHRS; CDR2 reads YFSETQ. Here the CDR3 DNA reads TGCGCCAGCAGCTTGGCCTCGACAGGGGGAACAGATACGCAGTATTTT. This sequence encodes CASSLASTGGTDTQYF.

The chain carries TRBV5-6 and TRBJ1-5; maybe TRBD1 (6 bases). V lost 4 bases and J lost 3, with 14 bases in between. Germline CDR1 is SGHDT and CDR2 is YYEEEE. This CDR3 spans 15 amino acids. The CDR3 DNA reads TGTGCCAGCAGCCCGGGGGCCACAATCAATCAGCCCCAGCATTTT. Encoded protein: CASSPGATINQPQHF.